This T cell receptor (beta chain) was recovered during a study of cytomegalovirus exposure and HLA in healthy donors. PCR employed 60 Vbeta and 13 Jbeta primers. The assay was immunoSEQ multiplex PCR, and TCRdb's table has in-frame clones only and misses some. The sample includes approximately 110,000 clones, 70% to 85% of them seen just once. This CDR3 contains 17 residues. Worth noting for this clone: Its antigen is currently unknown.

Study-level points and caveats: What a later analysis showed was that several of the most significant clusters appeared linked to common viral pathogens. There was a cluster of highly shared sequence variants that was likely a sequencing artifact.

The material sequenced was PBMCs. The TCR comes from a human donor in good health. This sequence joins TRBV21-1 and TRBJ1-6. TRBV21-1 is a listed pseudogene. The CDR3 is CASSKALIPLHNSPLHF. The DNA for the CDR3 is TGTGCCAGCAGCAAAGCGCTTATTCCACTTCATAATTCACCCCTCCACTTT.